The clone carrying this T cell receptor beta chain was observed once. The CDR3 covers 14 residues. Per the germline V gene, CDR1 is SNHLY and CDR2 is FYNNEI. V shed 4 bases and J 9 bases; nucleotides not matched to a gene: 4. This specimen belongs to a study of CD8 T cells in Susac syndrome. RNA was extracted with the RNeasy kit, and a quantity of roughly 0.5 to 1 ug was reverse transcribed using random hexamers. TCRdb analysed the immunoSEQ multiplex PCR reads with MiXCR anew, one entry per CDR3 protein. Found here are some 170,000 distinct CDR3 sequences, 85% to 95% of them singletons; the top ten hold less than 0.12%.

Sequences were obtained from CD4+ T cells from PBMCs. The source is a human donor in good health. This chain links TRBV2 with TRBJ2-1; the match to TRBD2 covers 12 bases. The CDR3 nucleotides are TGTGCCAGCAGTGTAAAGACTAGCGGGGGTGAGCAGTTCTTC. This sequence encodes CASSVKTSGGEQFF.